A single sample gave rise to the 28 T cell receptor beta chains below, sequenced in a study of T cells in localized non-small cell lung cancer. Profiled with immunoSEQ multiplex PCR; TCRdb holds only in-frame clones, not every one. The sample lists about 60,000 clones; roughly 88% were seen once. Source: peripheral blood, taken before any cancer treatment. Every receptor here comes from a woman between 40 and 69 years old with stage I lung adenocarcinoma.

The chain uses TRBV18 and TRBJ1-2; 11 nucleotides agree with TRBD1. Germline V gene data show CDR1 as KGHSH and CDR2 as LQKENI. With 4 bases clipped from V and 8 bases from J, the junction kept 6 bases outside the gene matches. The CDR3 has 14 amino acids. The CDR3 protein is CASSRGQGEVGYTF. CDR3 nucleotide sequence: TGTGCCAGCTCACGGGGACAGGGGGAAGTCGGCTACACCTTC. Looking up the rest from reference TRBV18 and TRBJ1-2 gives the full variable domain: NAGVMQNPRHLVRRRGQEARLRCSPMKGHSHVYWYRQLPEEGLKFMVYLQKENIIDESGMPKERFSAEFPKEGPSILRIQQVVRGDSAAYFCASSRGQGEVGYTFGSGTRLTVV.

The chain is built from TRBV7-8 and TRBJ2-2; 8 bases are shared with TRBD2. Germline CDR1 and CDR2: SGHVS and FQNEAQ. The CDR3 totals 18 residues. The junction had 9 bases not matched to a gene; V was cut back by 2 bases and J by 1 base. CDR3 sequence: CASSLTSGLAENTGELFF. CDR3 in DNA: TGTGCCAGCAGCTTAACATCTGGACTAGCTGAGAACACCGGGGAGCTGTTTTTT. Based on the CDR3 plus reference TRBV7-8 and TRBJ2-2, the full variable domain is GAGVSQSPRYKVAKRGQDVALRCDPISGHVSLFWYQQALGQGPEFLTYFQNEAQLDKSGLPSDRFFAERPEGSVSTLKIQRTQQEDSAVYLCASSLTSGLAENTGELFFGEGSRLTVL.

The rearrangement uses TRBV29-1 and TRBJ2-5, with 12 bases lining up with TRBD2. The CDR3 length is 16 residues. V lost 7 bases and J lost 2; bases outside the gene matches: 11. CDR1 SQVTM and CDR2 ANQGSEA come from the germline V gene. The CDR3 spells CSGNGLAGSRQETQYF. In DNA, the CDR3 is TGCAGCGGGAACGGACTAGCGGGGTCAAGGCAAGAGACCCAGTACTTC.

The CDR3 nucleotides are TGTGCCAGCAGCTTGCAGGAGGGGACTGAAGCTTTCTTT. Its translation: CASSLQEGTEAFF. The chain uses TRBV4-2 and TRBJ1-1; possibly TRBD1 for D (5 bases). V dropped 5 bases and J dropped 5 bases, with 12 bases sitting between them. The CDR3 has 13 amino acids. Germline values: CDR1 LGHNA, CDR2 YNFKEQ.

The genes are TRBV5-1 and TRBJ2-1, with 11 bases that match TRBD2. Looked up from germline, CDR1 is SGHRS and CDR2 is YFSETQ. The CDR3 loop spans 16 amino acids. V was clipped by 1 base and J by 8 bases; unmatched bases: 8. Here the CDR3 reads CASSLYPTSGSDEQFF. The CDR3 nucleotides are TGCGCCAGCAGCTTGTACCCAACTAGCGGGAGTGATGAGCAGTTCTTC. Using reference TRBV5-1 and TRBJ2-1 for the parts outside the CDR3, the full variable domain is KAGVTQTPRYLIKTRGQQVTLSCSPISGHRSVSWYQQTPGQGLQFLFEYFSETQRNKGNFPGRFSGRQFSNSRSEMNVSTLELGDSALYLCASSLYPTSGSDEQFFGPGTRLTVL.

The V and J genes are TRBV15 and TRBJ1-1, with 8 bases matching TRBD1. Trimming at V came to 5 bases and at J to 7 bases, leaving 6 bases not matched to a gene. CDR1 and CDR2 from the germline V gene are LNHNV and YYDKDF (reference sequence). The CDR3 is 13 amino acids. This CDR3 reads CATSLGQGREAFF. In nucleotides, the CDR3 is TGTGCCACCAGCCTAGGACAGGGCCGTGAAGCTTTCTTT.

CDR3 loop: CATAPPDSSYEQYF. The CDR3 region has the DNA TGTGCCACCGCTCCACCGGACAGCTCCTACGAGCAGTACTTC. V and J are TRBV19 and TRBJ2-7; possible D gene TRBD1, 6 bases. V was cut by 10 bases and J by 0 bases, with 16 bases left in between. In germline, CDR1 is LNHDA, CDR2 SQIVND (reference sequence). The CDR3 has 14 amino acids.

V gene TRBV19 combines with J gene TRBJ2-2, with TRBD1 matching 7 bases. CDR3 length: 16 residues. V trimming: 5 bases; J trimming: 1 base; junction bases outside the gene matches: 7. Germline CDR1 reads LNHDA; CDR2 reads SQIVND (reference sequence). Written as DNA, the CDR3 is TGTGCCAGTAGTCCCATGGGGACAGTGAACACCGGGGAGCTGTTTTTT. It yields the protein CASSPMGTVNTGELFF.

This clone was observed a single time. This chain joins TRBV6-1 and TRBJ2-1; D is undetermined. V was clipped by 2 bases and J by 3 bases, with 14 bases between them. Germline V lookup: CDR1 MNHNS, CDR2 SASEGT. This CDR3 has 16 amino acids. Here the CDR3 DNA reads TGTGCCAGCAGTGAAAATCAAAACCAGTTCTACAATGAGCAGTTCTTC. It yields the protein CASSENQNQFYNEQFF.

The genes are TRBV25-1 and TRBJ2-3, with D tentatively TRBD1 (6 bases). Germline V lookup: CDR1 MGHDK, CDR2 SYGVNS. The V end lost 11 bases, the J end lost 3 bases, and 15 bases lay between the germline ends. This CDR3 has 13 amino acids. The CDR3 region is CAASQGRTDTQYF. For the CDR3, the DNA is TGTGCCGCCTCCCAGGGGAGAACAGATACGCAGTATTTT.

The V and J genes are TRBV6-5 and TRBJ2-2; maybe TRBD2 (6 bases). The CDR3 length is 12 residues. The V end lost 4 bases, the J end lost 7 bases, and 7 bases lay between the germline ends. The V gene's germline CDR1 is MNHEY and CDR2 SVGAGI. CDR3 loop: CASSLGGGELFF. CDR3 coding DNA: TGTGCCAGCAGTTTGGGAGGCGGGGAGCTGTTTTTT.

CDR3 in DNA: TGTGCCAGCAGTGGAGAGGGACAGGAGGACACTGAAGCTTTCTTT. This gives the protein CASSGEGQEDTEAFF. This chain uses TRBV28 with TRBJ1-1; 8 positions match TRBD1. The germline V gene encodes CDR1 MDHEN and CDR2 SYDVKM. V trimming: 5 bases; J trimming: 3 bases; junction bases outside the gene matches: 8. The CDR3 totals 15 residues.

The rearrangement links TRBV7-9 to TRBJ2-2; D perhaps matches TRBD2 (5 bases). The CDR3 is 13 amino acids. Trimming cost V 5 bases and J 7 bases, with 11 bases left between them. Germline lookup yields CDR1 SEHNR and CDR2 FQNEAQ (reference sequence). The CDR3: CASSPLEVGELFF. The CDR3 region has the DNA TGTGCCAGCAGCCCCTTGGAGGTCGGGGAGCTGTTTTTT. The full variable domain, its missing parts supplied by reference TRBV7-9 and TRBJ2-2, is DTGVSQNPRHKITKRGQNVTFRCDPISEHNRLYWYRQTLGQGPEFLTYFQNEAQLEKSRLLSDRFSAERPKGSFSTLEIQRTEQGDSAMYLCASSPLEVGELFFGEGSRLTVL.

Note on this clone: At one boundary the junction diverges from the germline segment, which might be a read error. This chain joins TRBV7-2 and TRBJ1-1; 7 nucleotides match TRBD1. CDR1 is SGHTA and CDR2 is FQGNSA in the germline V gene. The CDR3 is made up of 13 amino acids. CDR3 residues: CASGFKGATEAFF. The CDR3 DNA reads TGTGCCAGCGGCTTCAAGGGGGCGACTGAAGCTTTCTTT.

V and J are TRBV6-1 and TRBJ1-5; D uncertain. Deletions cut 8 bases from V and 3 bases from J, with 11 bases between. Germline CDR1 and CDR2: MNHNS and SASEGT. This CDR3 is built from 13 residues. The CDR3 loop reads CASRLDDNQPQHF. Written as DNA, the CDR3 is TGTGCCAGCCGGTTAGACGACAATCAGCCCCAGCATTTT.

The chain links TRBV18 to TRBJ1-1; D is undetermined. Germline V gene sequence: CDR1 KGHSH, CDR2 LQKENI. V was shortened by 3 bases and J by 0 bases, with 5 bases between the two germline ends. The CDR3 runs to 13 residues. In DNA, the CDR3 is TGTGCCAGCTCACCGGATCTGAACACTGAAGCTTTCTTT. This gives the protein CASSPDLNTEAFF.

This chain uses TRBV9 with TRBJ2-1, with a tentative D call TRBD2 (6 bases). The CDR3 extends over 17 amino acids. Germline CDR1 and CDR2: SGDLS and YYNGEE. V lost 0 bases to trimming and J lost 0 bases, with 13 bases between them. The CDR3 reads CASSVGGESSSYNEQFF. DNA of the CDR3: TGTGCCAGCAGCGTAGGGGGGGAGAGTAGCTCCTACAATGAGCAGTTCTTC.

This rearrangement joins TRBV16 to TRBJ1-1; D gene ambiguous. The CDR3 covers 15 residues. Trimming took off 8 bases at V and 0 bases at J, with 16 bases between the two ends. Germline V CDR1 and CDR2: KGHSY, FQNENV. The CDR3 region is CASLMGGGLNTEAFF. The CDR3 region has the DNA TGTGCCAGCCTAATGGGAGGCGGACTGAACACTGAAGCTTTCTTT. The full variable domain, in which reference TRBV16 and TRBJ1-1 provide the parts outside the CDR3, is GEEVAQTPKHLVRGEGQKAKLYCAPIKGHSYVFWYQQVLKNEFKFLISFQNENVFDETGMPKERFSAKCLPNSPCSLEIQATKLEDSAVYFCASLMGGGLNTEAFFGQGTRLTVV.

As DNA, the CDR3 is TGTGCCAGCAGCGAAGCGGGAGGGCCTTTCGATGAGCAGTTCTTC. Translating gives CASSEAGGPFDEQFF. J is TRBJ2-1 and V is TRBV9; TRBD2 matches 10 bases. J gave up 8 bases and V 3 bases, and 8 bases lay outside the gene matches. CDR3 length equals 15 residues. CDR1 is SGDLS and CDR2 is YYNGEE in the germline V gene.

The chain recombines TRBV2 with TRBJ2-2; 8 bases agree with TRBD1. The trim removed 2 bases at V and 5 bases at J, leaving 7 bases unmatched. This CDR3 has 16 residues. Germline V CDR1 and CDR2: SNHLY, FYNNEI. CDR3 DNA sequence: TGTGCCAGCAGTGAATACGGACAGGGAGATACCGGGGAGCTGTTTTTT. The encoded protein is CASSEYGQGDTGELFF. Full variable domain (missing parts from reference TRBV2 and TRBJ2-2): EPEVTQTPSHQVTQMGQEVILRCVPISNHLYFYWYRQILGQKVEFLVSFYNNEISEKSEIFDDQFSVERPDGSNFTLKIRSTKLEDSAMYFCASSEYGQGDTGELFFGEGSRLTVL.

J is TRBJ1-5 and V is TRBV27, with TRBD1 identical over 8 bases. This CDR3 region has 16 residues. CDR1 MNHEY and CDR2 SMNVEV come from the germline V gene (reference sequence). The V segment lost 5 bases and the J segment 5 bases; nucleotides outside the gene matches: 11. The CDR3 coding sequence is TGTGCCAGCAGTCCTTGGGGTGACAGGGGTTATCAGCCCCAGCATTTT. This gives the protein CASSPWGDRGYQPQHF.

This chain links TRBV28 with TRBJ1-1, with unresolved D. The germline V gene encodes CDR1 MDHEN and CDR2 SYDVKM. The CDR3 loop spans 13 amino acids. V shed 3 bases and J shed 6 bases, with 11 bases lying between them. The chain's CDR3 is CASSLSLGPEAFF. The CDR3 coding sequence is TGTGCCAGCAGTTTGAGTCTCGGGCCTGAAGCTTTCTTT. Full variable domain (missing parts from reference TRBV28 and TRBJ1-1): DVKVTQSSRYLVKRTGEKVFLECVQDMDHENMFWYRQDPGLGLRLIYFSYDVKMKEKGDIPEGYSVSREKKERFSLILESASTNQTSMYLCASSLSLGPEAFFGQGTRLTVV.

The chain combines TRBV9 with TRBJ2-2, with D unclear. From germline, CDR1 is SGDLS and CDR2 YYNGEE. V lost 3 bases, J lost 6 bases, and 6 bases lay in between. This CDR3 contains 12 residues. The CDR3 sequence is CASSADPGELFF. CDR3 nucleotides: TGTGCCAGCAGCGCGGACCCCGGGGAGCTGTTTTTT.

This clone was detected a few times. The CDR3 sequence: CASRTPSGANVLTF. CDR3 nucleotides: TGTGCCAGCAGGACGCCCTCCGGGGCCAACGTCCTGACTTTC. The chain combines TRBV7-2 with TRBJ2-6, with D uncertain. The CDR3 has 14 residues. Between the trimmed V and J ends, which lost 6 bases and 4 bases, there was a span of 10 bases. The germline CDR1 and CDR2 sequences are SGHTA and FQGNSA.

The CDR3 spells CASSYDRNYGYTF. The CDR3 nucleotides read TGTGCCAGCAGCTACGACAGAAATTATGGCTACACCTTC. This chain joins TRBV7-6 and TRBJ1-2, with D perhaps matching TRBD1 (5 bases). Trimming removed 4 bases from V and 5 bases from J, with 11 bases in between. Germline CDR1 SGHVS, CDR2 FNYEAQ. The CDR3 totals 13 residues.

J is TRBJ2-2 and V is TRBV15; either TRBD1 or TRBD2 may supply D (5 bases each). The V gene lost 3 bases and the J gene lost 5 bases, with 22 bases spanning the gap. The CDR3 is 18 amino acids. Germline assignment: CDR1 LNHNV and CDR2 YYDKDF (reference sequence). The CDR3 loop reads CATSRGVVTHLETGELFF. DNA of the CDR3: TGTGCCACCAGCAGGGGGGTTGTGACCCATTTAGAGACCGGGGAGCTGTTTTTT.

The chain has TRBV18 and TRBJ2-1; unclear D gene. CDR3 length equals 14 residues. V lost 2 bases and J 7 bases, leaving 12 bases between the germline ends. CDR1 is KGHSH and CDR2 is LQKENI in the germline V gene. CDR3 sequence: CASSPSGPPNEQFF. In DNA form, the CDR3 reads TGTGCCAGCTCACCATCGGGCCCTCCTAATGAGCAGTTCTTC. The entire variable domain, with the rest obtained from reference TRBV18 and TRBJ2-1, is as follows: NAGVMQNPRHLVRRRGQEARLRCSPMKGHSHVYWYRQLPEEGLKFMVYLQKENIIDESGMPKERFSAEFPKEGPSILRIQQVVRGDSAAYFCASSPSGPPNEQFFGPGTRLTVL.

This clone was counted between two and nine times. The CDR3 here is CARGENTEAFF. In nucleotides, the CDR3 is TGTGCCAGGGGGGAAAACACTGAAGCTTTCTTT. The chain is built from TRBV2 and TRBJ1-1; weak D call: TRBD1 (5 bases). From germline, CDR1 is SNHLY and CDR2 FYNNEI. V was trimmed by 9 bases and J by 2 bases, leaving 7 bases between them. The CDR3 is 11 amino acids.